A selection of T cell receptor beta chains follows, all from one sample in a study of cytomegalovirus exposure and HLA in healthy donors. Here immunoSEQ multiplex PCR was the method, and the copy in TCRdb shows in-frame clones only, minus some. The sample yields approximately 170,000 clones, 70% to 80% seen once. The material sequenced was PBMCs. Source of these receptors: a middle-aged man in good health and CMV-seronegative. The CDR3 runs from the conserved cysteine through the conserved F or W. D genes are given only for firm matches. Rows give clone size only sometimes, using once, few, many, or a class for an expanded clone.

TRBD1,NA,TRBJ2-3,TRBV29-1,TGCAGCGTTGGGGCAGGGGGCGCAGATACGCAGTATTTT,CSVGAGGADTQYF
NA,once,TRBJ1-6,TRBV5-1,TGCGCCAGCAGCTTGGGAAAGGGGAATAATTCACCCCTCCACTTT,CASSLGKGNNSPLHF
NA,few,TRBJ2-6,TRBV5-6,TGTGCCAGCAGCTTGGCTGGGGCCAACGGCCTGACTTTC,CASSLAGANGLTF
TRBD1,NA,TRBJ1-2,TRBV7-8,TGTGCCAGCAGCTTACCCGGGACAGGGGGTCGGTATGGCTACACCTTC,CASSLPGTGGRYGYTF
NA,NA,TRBJ2-3,TRBV7-9,TGTGCCAGCAGCTTAGTGTTAGCGGAGACAGATACGCAGTATTTT,CASSLVLAETDTQYF
NA,NA,TRBJ1-3,TRBV2,TGTGCCAGCAGGGGGCCTGGAAACACCATATATTTT,CASRGPGNTIYF
TRBD1,NA,TRBJ1-2,TRBV4-1,TGCGCCAGCAGCCACGGACAGGGCGCTTCTTACTATGGCTACACCTTC,CASSHGQGASYYGYTF
NA,NA,TRBJ2-7,TRBV15,TGTGCCACCAGCAGAATTACAGGGCACGAGCAGTACTTC,CATSRITGHEQYF
NA,few,TRBJ2-6,TRBV6-1,TGTGCCAGCAATCCTATGAACTCTGGGGCCAACGGCCTGACTTTC,CASNPMNSGANGLTF
TRBD2,NA,TRBJ2-1,TRBV6-5,TGTGCCAGCAGTGTAGCGGGAGGGTCGAGTGAGCAGTTCTTC,CASSVAGGSSEQFF
NA,few,TRBJ1-1,TRBV6-5,TGTGCCAGCAGTCCCTCGGGAACCCACACTGAAGCTTTCTTT,CASSPSGTHTEAFF
NA,NA,TRBJ2-5,TRBV6-1,TGTGCCAGCAGTCCCGGGACAACTAGGTTGGAGACCCAGTACTTC,CASSPGTTRLETQYF
NA,NA,TRBJ1-3,TRBV15,TGTGCCACCAGCAGAGGTGGGGGGAACTCTGGAAACACCATATATTTT,CATSRGGGNSGNTIYF
NA,NA,TRBJ2-5,TRBV6-6,TGTGCCAGCACCTTTACAGTGGGCCCCCGCCGAGAGACCCAGTACTTC,CASTFTVGPRRETQYF
TRBD1,NA,TRBJ2-2,TRBV18,TGTGCCAGCTCACGAACAGGGGCGACCACCGGGGAGCTGTTTTTT,CASSRTGATTGELFF
NA,NA,TRBJ2-6,TRBV5-8,TGTGCCAGCAGCTTGGGCCAGGGCTCTGGGGCCAACGTCCTGACTTTC,CASSLGQGSGANVLTF
NA,once,TRBJ2-1,TRBV5-1,TGCGCCAGCAGCCCAACCCCGGACAATGAGCAGTTCTTC,CASSPTPDNEQFF
NA,NA,TRBJ2-7,TRBV30,TGTGCCTGGAACGGGGGAGCCTACGAGCAGTACTTC,CAWNGGAYEQYF
TRBD2,few,TRBJ2-2,TRBV29-1,TGCAGCGTGAGGGGACTAGCGGTCACCGGGGAGCTGTTTTTT,CSVRGLAVTGELFF
TRBD1,NA,TRBJ1-5,TRBV15,TGTGCCACCAGCAGACCTTCTCGACAGGGCTCGAGTCAGCCCCAGCATTTT,CATSRPSRQGSSQPQHF
TRBD1,NA,TRBJ2-5,TRBV5-1,TGCGCCAGCAGCCCGGGACAGGGCCTTCAAGAGACCCAGTACTTC,CASSPGQGLQETQYF
NA,few,TRBJ2-1,TRBV28,TGTGCCAGCAGTTCAGGCGGGACTCGCACTGGCAATGAGCAGTTCTTC,CASSSGGTRTGNEQFF
NA,NA,TRBJ2-7,TRBV28,TGTGCCAGCAGTCTTCTGACAGGTCAGGGCGACGAGCAGTACTTC,CASSLLTGQGDEQYF
NA,NA,TRBJ2-1,TRBV10-2,TGCGCCACTTGCCCGGAGGGAGGCTCCTACAATGAGCAGTTCTTC,CATCPEGGSYNEQFF
TRBD1,NA,TRBJ2-3,TRBV19,TGTGCCAGTAGTAGAAGGGACAGGGGGCATGCAGATACGCAGTATTTT,CASSRRDRGHADTQYF
NA,once,TRBJ1-2,TRBV19,TGTGCCAGTAGTATGGGCCTAACTCACTATGGCTACACCTTC,CASSMGLTHYGYTF
TRBD1,NA,TRBJ1-4,TRBV28,TGTGCCAGCACCCCGGACAGGGGTTCCCTGCAGAGTGAAAAACTGTTTTTT,CASTPDRGSLQSEKLFF
NA,NA,TRBJ1-5,TRBV6-1,TGTGCCAGCAGCGATACCAGGCATAGCAATCAGCCCCAGCATTTT,CASSDTRHSNQPQHF
TRBD1,NA,TRBJ1-4,TRBV27,TGTGCCAGCAGTTTACTTACAGGGGGTAATGAAAAACTGTTTTTT,CASSLLTGGNEKLFF
TRBD2,NA,TRBJ2-3,TRBV28,TGTGCCATCGAGGCCGGGGGGGTGCTAGGCACAGATACGCAGTATTTT,CAIEAGGVLGTDTQYF
NA,NA,TRBJ1-3,TRBV25-1,TGTGCCAGCAGTGACACCGCAGGGGTCCACTCTGGAAACACCATATATTTT,CASSDTAGVHSGNTIYF
NA,NA,TRBJ1-2,TRBV7-3,TGTGCCAGCAGCTTAATGTCGGCAGGAGGGAACTATGGCTACACCTTC,CASSLMSAGGNYGYTF
TRBD1,once,TRBJ1-5,TRBV2,TGTGCCAGCAGATCCGGGACAGGGAACAATCAGCCCCAGCATTTT,CASRSGTGNNQPQHF
NA,few,TRBJ2-7,TRBV7-8,TGTGCCAGCAGCTTAGGACATTCTACCTCCTACGAGCAGTACTTC,CASSLGHSTSYEQYF
TRBD2,NA,TRBJ2-7,TRBV29-1,TGCAGCGTTCTACTTAGCGGGAGGGCCTACGAGCAGTACTTC,CSVLLSGRAYEQYF
TRBD2,NA,TRBJ2-3,TRBV5-1,TGCGCCAGCAGCTTGGCCCCAGCGGGAGTGGATACAGATACGCAGTATTTT,CASSLAPAGVDTDTQYF
TRBD1,NA,TRBJ2-7,TRBV30,TGTGCCTGGAGTGCCCGGGACAGGGACCACTCCTACGAGCAGTACTTC,CAWSARDRDHSYEQYF
NA,NA,TRBJ2-1,TRBV5-4,TGTGCCAGCAGCGTTAGCGGAAGCTCCTACAATGAGCAGTTCTTC,CASSVSGSSYNEQFF
NA,NA,TRBJ1-1,TRBV7-8,TGTGCCAGCAGCTTAGAGGGAACATGGAGGACTGAAGCTTTCTTT,CASSLEGTWRTEAFF
NA,NA,TRBJ1-2,TRBV6-1,TGTGCCAGCAGTCTCTATGGAGGGAAGGATGGCTACACCTTC,CASSLYGGKDGYTF
TRBD1,once,TRBJ2-5,TRBV5-1,TGCGCCAGCAGCTCGCCGCGGACAGGCGGACAAGAGACCCAGTACTTC,CASSSPRTGGQETQYF
TRBD2,NA,TRBJ2-3,TRBV7-8,TGTGCCAGCAGCTTCTCCCCGGGACTAGCGGGAGTAGATACGCAGTATTTT,CASSFSPGLAGVDTQYF
NA,NA,TRBJ2-6,TRBV9,TGTGCCAGCAGAGACAGCTCTGGGGCCAACGTCCTGACTTTC,CASRDSSGANVLTF
TRBD1,few,TRBJ1-2,TRBV28,TGTGCCAGCAGTCGCGCGATAGGGACAGGATATGGCTACACCTTC,CASSRAIGTGYGYTF
TRBD2,NA,TRBJ2-7,TRBV28,TGTGCCAGCAGTTCCTCCGCTTCTAGCGGGAGGGCCCTTAACACCTACGAGCAGTACTTC,CASSSSASSGRALNTYEQYF
NA,NA,TRBJ2-7,TRBV30,TGTGCCTGGAGTCCACCTAAGTACGAGCAGTACTTC,CAWSPPKYEQYF
NA,NA,TRBJ1-5,TRBV2,TGTGCCAGCAGTTCACAAGGTGGAGGTCAGCCCCAGCATTTT,CASSSQGGGQPQHF
TRBD1,NA,TRBJ1-3,TRBV2,TGTGCCAGCATGGGGGACAGAGCCTACTCTGGAAACACCATATATTTT,CASMGDRAYSGNTIYF